This entry concerns a single T cell receptor (beta chain). The sample belongs to a study of T cell responses to AZD1222 COVID-19 vaccine. V lost 0 bases and J lost 8, with 8 bases in between. CDR1 LGHNA and CDR2 YNFKEQ come from the germline V gene. The CDR3 extends over 13 amino acids. Measured with immunoSEQ multiplex PCR; TCRdb has only the in-frame clones, and not every one. The top ten hold about 0.9% of the sample, which has 150,000 or so clones, 90% to 95% seen once. Sequencing was performed on peripheral blood, taken on day 0 of AZD1222 vaccination. The chain recombines TRBV4-2 with TRBJ1-3; D possibly corresponds to TRBD1 (5 bases). This TCR derives from an adult in good health. The CDR3 region is CASSQERGDTIYF. CDR3 coding DNA: TGTGCCAGCAGCCAAGAGAGGGGAGACACCATATATTTT.